The 15 T cell receptor beta chains below were found in one sample sequenced in a study of T cells in Graves' hyperthyroidism and ophthalmopathy (dated by TCRdb to between 2018 and 2021). Library generation was performed with multiplex PCR. Sequencer: Illumina HiSeq 2000. The TCR beta CDR3 regions were amplified from RNA transcripts. The first round of RT-PCR for the TCR CDR3 was performed with the HTBI primer set and the Qiagen OneStep RT-PCR kit. TCRdb took the public reads, trimmed them with fastp at Q25, ran MiXCR for clone calling and kept in-frame beta chains. When rows share a CDR3 protein, they turn into one entry using the most common DNA and genes. For this sample the table gives 450,000 to 650,000 distinct CDR3 sequences, of which 14% were detected only once. The biggest ten clones account for around 7% of the sample. Sequences were obtained from blood. Every receptor here comes from a woman aged 18-29 years with Graves' ophthalmopathy.

This clonotype has ten or more counts. V is TRBV3-1 and J is TRBJ2-3; D is undetermined. The CDR3 covers 11 residues. V was shortened by 4 bases and J by 5 bases, with 4 bases between the two germline ends. Germline V gene sequence: CDR1 LGHDT, CDR2 YNNKEL (reference sequence). CDR3 bases: TGTGCCAGCAGCCGGGGAGATACGCAGTATTTT. Its protein product is CASSRGDTQYF.

This clonotype was counted many times. The V gene is TRBV6-2 or TRBV6-3, the J gene TRBJ2-7; 10 nucleotides agree with TRBD2. The CDR3 length is 12 residues. In germline, CDR1 is MNHEY, CDR2 SVGEGT. The CDR3 loop reads CAAGLAGDEQYF. Written as DNA, the CDR3 is TGTGCAGCTGGGCTAGCGGGAGACGAGCAGTACTTC.

Details on this clonotype: Being one base from a much bigger clone, this may be a read error. V is TRBV2 and J is TRBJ2-2; TRBD2 matches at 11 bases. The CDR3 contains 13 residues. CDR1 is SNHLY and CDR2 is FYNNEI in the germline V gene. CDR3 amino acids: CARTSGNTGELLF. In DNA form, the CDR3 reads TGTGCCAGGACTAGCGGGAACACCGGGGAGCTGCTTTTT.

Points on this clonotype: A clone one base away is much larger, so this may be a read error. CDR3 bases: TGCAGCGTTGTATCGACTGTGGCCTACGAGCAGTTCTTC. Its protein product is CSVVSTVAYEQFF. This chain joins TRBV29-1 and TRBJ2-7; D remains unclear. The J call may not be correct, given that the DNA end is closer to TRBJ2-1. CDR3 length: 13 amino acids. CDR1 and CDR2 (germline): SQVTM, ANQGSEA.

This clonotype has more than one count but fewer than ten. V and J are TRBV7-9 and TRBJ1-1; D gene uncertain. The CDR3 spans 12 residues. Per germline, CDR1 SEHNR and CDR2 FQNEAQ (reference sequence). V gave up 6 bases and J gave up 6 bases, with 11 bases separating them. The CDR3 region is CASSSDVAEAFF. The DNA for the CDR3 is TGTGCCAGCAGTTCAGACGTGGCTGAAGCTTTCTTT.

This clonotype was counted ten times or more. The chain has TRBV29-1 and TRBJ2-5, with a tentative D call TRBD1 (6 bases). The CDR3 is 14 amino acids. The germline V and J ends were trimmed by 5 bases and 1 base, with 14 bases remaining between them. Germline V gene lookup returns CDR1 SQVTM and CDR2 ANQGSEA. The CDR3 DNA is TGCAGCGTTTCCCCCGGGACATCCCAAGAGACCCAGTACTTC. Its translation is CSVSPGTSQETQYF.

This clonotype was detected ten times or more. The V call is TRBV11-2, the J call TRBJ1-1; maybe TRBD1 (6 bases). V gave up 3 bases and J gave up 6 bases, with 23 bases separating them. CDR1 SGHAT and CDR2 FQNNGV come from the germline V gene. The CDR3 is made up of 17 amino acids. The CDR3 bases are TGTGCCAGCAGCTTCGGAGCACGAGGGGGGGGGAGCGCTGAAGCTTTCTTT. It yields the protein CASSFGARGGGSAEAFF.

Regarding this clonotype: Germline and junction disagree at one end, which may indicate a read error. This rearrangement joins TRBV5-6 to TRBJ1-1; 10 bases fit TRBD1. Germline CDR1 and CDR2: SGHDT and YYEEEE. The length of the CDR3 is 15 residues. The CDR3 bases are TGTGCCAGCAGCTTGGGGGGACAGGGGAACACTGAAGCTCTCTTT. It is translated as CASSLGGQGNTEALF.

This clonotype was found many times. The chain carries TRBV7-2 and TRBJ1-1; TRBD1 might be the D (5 bases). Germline V lookup: CDR1 SGHTA, CDR2 FQGNSA. V was trimmed by 5 bases and J by 6 bases, leaving 10 bases between them. The CDR3 runs to 12 residues. Here the CDR3 reads CASSTDTPEAFF. The CDR3 DNA reads as TGTGCCAGCAGCACGGACACCCCTGAAGCTTTCTTT.

At least ten counts were recorded for this clonotype. The V call is TRBV27, the J call TRBJ1-5; D not certain. CDR1 and CDR2 from the germline V gene are MNHEY and SMNVEV (reference sequence). The CDR3 is made up of 15 amino acids. V shed 1 base and J shed 1 base, with 8 bases lying between them. The CDR3 DNA reads TGTGCCAGCAGTTTATATAGTCCCAGCAATCAGCCCCAGCATTTT. This encodes CASSLYSPSNQPQHF.

This clonotype has a count of ten or more. The chain recombines TRBV12-3 or TRBV12-4 with TRBJ1-1; 8 nucleotides match TRBD1. This CDR3 is 14 amino acids long. The junction had 6 bases not matched to a gene; V was cut back by 2 bases and J by 7 bases. CDR3 DNA sequence: TGTGCCAGCAGTTTAAAGACAGGGGCTAGTGAAGCTTTCTTT. It specifies CASSLKTGASEAFF.

At least ten counts were recorded for this clonotype. CDR3 nucleotides: TGTGCCAGCAGTCCCGGACTAGGAGTTAGGGAGCAGTACTTC. Translating gives CASSPGLGVREQYF. This sequence joins TRBV12-3 or TRBV12-4 and TRBJ2-7, with TRBD2 matching 7 bases. The CDR3 spans 14 residues. V lost 5 bases, J lost 7 bases, and 11 bases stayed unmatched.

Ten or more counts support this clonotype. The genes are TRBV18 and TRBJ1-5; no clear D gene. Germline V gene data show CDR1 as KGHSH and CDR2 as LQKENI. Trimming took 6 bases from V and 3 from J, leaving 9 bases between them. The CDR3 has 13 residues. The CDR3 reads CASSPGDNQPQHF. Written as DNA, the CDR3 is TGTGCCAGCTCCCCAGGAGACAATCAGCCCCAGCATTTT. Complete variable domain (other parts from reference TRBV18 and TRBJ1-5): NAGVMQNPRHLVRRRGQEARLRCSPMKGHSHVYWYRQLPEEGLKFMVYLQKENIIDESGMPKERFSAEFPKEGPSILRIQQVVRGDSAAYFCASSPGDNQPQHFGDGTRLSIL.

This clonotype came up many times. This chain joins TRBV3-1 and TRBJ2-1; possible D gene TRBD2, 5 bases. The ends were cut back, 1 base at V and 6 bases at J, with 13 bases in the middle. The CDR3 consists of 15 residues. Per the germline V gene, CDR1 is LGHDT and CDR2 is YNNKEL (reference sequence). The CDR3 sequence: CASSQANLASNEQFF. The CDR3 nucleotides read TGTGCCAGCAGCCAAGCGAATCTAGCATCCAATGAGCAGTTCTTC.

There are many counts of this clonotype. CDR3 sequence (DNA): TGTGCCAGCAGCTTAGATGGGGCCAGGGCTGGTTTCGATACGCAGTATTTT. It yields the protein CASSLDGARAGFDTQYF. The V gene is TRBV7-2, the J gene TRBJ2-3; D possibly corresponds to TRBD1 (5 bases). The V and J ends lost 1 base and 6 bases respectively, with 20 bases between them. Germline CDR1 and CDR2: SGHTA and FQGNSA. The CDR3 length is 17 residues.